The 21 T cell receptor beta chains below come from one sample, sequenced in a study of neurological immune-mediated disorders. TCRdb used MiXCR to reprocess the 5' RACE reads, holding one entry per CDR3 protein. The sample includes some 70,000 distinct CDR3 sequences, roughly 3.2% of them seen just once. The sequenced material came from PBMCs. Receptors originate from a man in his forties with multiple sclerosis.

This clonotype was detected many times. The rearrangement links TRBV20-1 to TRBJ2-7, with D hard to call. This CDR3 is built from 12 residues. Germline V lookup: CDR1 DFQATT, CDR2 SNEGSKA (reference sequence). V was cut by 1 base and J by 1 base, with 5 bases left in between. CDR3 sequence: CSARVGSYEQYF. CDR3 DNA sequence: TGCAGTGCTAGAGTAGGGTCCTACGAGCAGTACTTC.

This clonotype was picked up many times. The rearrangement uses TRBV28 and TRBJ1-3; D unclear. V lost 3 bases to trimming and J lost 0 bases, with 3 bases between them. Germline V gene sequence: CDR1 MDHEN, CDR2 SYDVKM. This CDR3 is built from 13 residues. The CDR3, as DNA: TGTGCCAGCAGTTTGGCCTCTGGAAACACCATATATTTT. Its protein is CASSLASGNTIYF.

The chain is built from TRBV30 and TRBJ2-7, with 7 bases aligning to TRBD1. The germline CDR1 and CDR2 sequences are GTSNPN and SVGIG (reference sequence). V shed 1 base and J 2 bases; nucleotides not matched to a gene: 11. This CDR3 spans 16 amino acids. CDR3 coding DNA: TGTGCCTGGAGTGCCGACAGGGTGAAGGTTGCCTACGAGCAGTACTTC. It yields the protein CAWSADRVKVAYEQYF.

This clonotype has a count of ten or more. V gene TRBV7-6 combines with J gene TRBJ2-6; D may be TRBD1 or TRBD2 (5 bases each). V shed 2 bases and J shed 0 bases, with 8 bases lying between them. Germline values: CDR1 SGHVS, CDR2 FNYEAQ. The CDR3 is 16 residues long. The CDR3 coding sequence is TGTGCCAGCAGCTTACGGGGCCCCTCTGGGGCCAACGTCCTGACTTTC. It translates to CASSLRGPSGANVLTF.

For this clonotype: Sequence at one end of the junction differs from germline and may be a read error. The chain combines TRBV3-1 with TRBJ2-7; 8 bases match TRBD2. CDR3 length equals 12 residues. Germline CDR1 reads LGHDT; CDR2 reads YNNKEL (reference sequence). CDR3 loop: CDSSTGGGAQYF. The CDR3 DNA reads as TGTGACAGCAGCACCGGGGGGGGTGCGCAGTACTTC.

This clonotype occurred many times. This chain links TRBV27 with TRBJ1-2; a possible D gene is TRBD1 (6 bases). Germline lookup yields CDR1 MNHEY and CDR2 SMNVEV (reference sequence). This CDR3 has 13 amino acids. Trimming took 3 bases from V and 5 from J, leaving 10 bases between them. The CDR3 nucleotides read TGTGCCAGCAGTTTGGGGGCGCGATATGGCTACACCTTC. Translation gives CASSLGARYGYTF.

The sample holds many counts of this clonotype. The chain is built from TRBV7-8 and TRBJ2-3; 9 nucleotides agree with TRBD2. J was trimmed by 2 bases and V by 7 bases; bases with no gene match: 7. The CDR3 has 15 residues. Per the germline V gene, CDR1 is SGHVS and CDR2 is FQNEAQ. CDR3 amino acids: CASTSSGRITDTQYF. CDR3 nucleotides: TGTGCCAGCACCTCGAGCGGGAGGATCACAGATACGCAGTATTTT. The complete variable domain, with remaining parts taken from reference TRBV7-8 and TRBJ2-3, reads GAGVSQSPRYKVAKRGQDVALRCDPISGHVSLFWYQQALGQGPEFLTYFQNEAQLDKSGLPSDRFFAERPEGSVSTLKIQRTQQEDSAVYLCASTSSGRITDTQYFGPGTRLTVL.

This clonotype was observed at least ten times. CDR3 sequence reads: CASSESGASQETQYF. CDR3 in DNA: TGCGCCAGCAGTGAGTCCGGGGCCAGCCAAGAGACCCAGTACTTC. The chain recombines TRBV10-1 with TRBJ2-5; tentatively, D is TRBD1 or TRBD2 (5 bases each). Germline CDR1 WNHNN, CDR2 SYGVQD (reference sequence). V was cut by 0 bases and J by 1 base, with 9 bases left in between. The CDR3 runs 15 residues.

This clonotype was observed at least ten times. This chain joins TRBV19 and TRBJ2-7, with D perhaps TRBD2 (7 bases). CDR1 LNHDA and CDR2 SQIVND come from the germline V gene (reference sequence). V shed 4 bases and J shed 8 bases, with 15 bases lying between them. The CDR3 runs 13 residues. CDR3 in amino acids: CASSTLPGGQQYF. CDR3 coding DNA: TGTGCCAGTAGTACCCTCCCCGGGGGGCAGCAGTACTTC.

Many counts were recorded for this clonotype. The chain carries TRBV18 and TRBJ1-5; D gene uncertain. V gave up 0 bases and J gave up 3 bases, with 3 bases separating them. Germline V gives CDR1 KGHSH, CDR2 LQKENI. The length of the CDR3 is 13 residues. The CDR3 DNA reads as TGTGCCAGCTCACCACCATCCAATCAGCCCCAGCATTTT. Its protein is CASSPPSNQPQHF.

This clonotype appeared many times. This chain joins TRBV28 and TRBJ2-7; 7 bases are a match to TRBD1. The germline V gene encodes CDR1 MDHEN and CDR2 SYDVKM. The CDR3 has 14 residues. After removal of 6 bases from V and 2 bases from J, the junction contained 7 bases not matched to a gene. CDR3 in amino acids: CASSLWTGPYEQYF. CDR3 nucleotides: TGTGCCAGCAGCCTCTGGACAGGACCCTACGAGCAGTACTTC.

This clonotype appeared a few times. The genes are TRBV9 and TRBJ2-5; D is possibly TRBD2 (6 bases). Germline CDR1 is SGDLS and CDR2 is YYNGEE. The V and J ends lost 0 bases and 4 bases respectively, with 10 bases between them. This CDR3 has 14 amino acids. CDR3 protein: CASSVEGGAETQYF. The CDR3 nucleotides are TGTGCCAGCAGCGTAGAAGGAGGGGCAGAGACCCAGTACTTC.

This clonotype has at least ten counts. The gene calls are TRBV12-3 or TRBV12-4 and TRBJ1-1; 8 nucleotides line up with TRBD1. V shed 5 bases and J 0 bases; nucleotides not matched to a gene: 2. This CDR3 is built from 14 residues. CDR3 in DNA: TGTGCCAGCAGTCCGGACAGGGTGAACACTGAAGCTTTCTTT. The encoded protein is CASSPDRVNTEAFF.

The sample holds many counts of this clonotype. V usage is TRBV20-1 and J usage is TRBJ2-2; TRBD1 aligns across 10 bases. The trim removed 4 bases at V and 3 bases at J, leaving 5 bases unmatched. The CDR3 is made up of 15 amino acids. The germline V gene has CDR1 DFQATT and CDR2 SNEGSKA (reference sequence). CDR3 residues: CSATAGTGDTGELFF. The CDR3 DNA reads TGCAGTGCTACCGCCGGGACAGGGGACACCGGGGAGCTGTTTTTT.

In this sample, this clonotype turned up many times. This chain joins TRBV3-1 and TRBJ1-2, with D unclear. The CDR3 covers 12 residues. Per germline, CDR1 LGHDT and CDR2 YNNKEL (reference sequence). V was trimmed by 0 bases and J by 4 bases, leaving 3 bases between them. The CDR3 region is CASSQEFYGYTF. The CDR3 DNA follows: TGTGCCAGCAGCCAAGAGTTCTATGGCTACACCTTC.

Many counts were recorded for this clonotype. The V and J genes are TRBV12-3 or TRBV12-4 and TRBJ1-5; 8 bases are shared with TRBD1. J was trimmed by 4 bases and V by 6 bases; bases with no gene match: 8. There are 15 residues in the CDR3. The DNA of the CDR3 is TGTGCCAGCAGCCAGCTCCGACAGGGGAATCAGCCCCAGCATTTT. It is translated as CASSQLRQGNQPQHF.

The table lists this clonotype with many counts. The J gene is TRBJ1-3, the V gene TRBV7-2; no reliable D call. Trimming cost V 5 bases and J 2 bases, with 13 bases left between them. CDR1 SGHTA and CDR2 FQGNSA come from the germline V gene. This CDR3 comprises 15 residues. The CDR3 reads CASSQDGLTGNTIYF. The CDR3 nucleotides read TGTGCCAGCAGCCAGGACGGGTTGACTGGAAACACCATATATTTT.

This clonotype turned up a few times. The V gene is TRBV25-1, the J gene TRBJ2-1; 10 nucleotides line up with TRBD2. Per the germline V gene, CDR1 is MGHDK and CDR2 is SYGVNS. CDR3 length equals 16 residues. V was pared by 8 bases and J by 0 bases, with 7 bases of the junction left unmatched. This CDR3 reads CASLHSGGPSYNEQFF. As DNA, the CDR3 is TGTGCCAGCTTGCATAGCGGGGGGCCCTCCTACAATGAGCAGTTCTTC.

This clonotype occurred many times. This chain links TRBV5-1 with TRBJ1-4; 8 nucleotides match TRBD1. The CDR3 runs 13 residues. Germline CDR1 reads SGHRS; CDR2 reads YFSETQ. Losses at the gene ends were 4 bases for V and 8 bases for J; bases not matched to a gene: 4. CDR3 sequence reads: CASSEGTGEKLFF. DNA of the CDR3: TGCGCCAGCAGCGAGGGGACAGGCGAAAAACTGTTTTTT.

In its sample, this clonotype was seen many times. The chain's CDR3 is CSASRQVGETQYF. In DNA form, the CDR3 reads TGCAGTGCTAGTAGGCAGGTGGGGGAGACCCAGTACTTC. The V call is TRBV20-1, the J call TRBJ2-5, with D unresolved. Between the trimmed V and J ends, which lost 3 bases and 5 bases, there was a span of 13 bases. The germline V gene encodes CDR1 DFQATT and CDR2 SNEGSKA (reference sequence). This CDR3 spans 13 amino acids.

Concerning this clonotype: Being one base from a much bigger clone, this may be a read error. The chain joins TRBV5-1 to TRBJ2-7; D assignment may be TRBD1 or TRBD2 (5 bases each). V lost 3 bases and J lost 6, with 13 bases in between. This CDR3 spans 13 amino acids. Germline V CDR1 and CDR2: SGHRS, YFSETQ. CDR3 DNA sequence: TGCGCCAGCAGCTCACAGGAGGTGGGCGAGCAGTACTTC. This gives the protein CASSSQEVGEQYF.